This TCR beta chain appears in the sequencing data of a study of T cell changes during pregnancy in multiple sclerosis. Produced via immunoSEQ multiplex PCR; TCRdb's table is partial and in-frame only. The sample has 81,000 or so clones; approximately 91% are singletons. Germline V gene data show CDR1 as LNHDA and CDR2 as SQIVND (reference sequence). The CDR3 is made up of 16 amino acids. Trimming at V came to 3 bases and at J to 5 bases, leaving 4 bases not matched to a gene. V usage is TRBV19 and J usage is TRBJ2-2; 12 bases are a match to TRBD1. This sample comprised PBMCs, obtained in the first trimester of pregnancy. The sequence came from a female donor in good health, serving as a control in a pregnancy study. Some clones in this sample may be carry-over from other donors' samples. CDR3 amino acids: CASSIGDRGRTGELFF. CDR3 in DNA: TGTGCCAGTAGTATCGGGGACAGGGGGCGGACCGGGGAGCTGTTTTTT.